This T cell receptor beta chain was documented in a study of T-cell reconstitution after alpha-beta-depleted transplantation in children. For TCRbeta, the library was prepared with unique molecular identifiers. Using its own MiXCR run on the PCR reads, TCRdb lists one record per CDR3 protein. The sample consists of 600,000 or so distinct CDR3 sequences, 23% of them appearing once. The length of the CDR3 is 12 residues. V was trimmed by 3 bases and J by 10 bases, leaving 15 bases between them. Germline V gives CDR1 SQVTM, CDR2 ANQGSEA. Points from the study as a whole: At one year after transplant, newly produced T cells mostly accounted for T-cell counts and diversity. Surviving recipient cells, namely T cells and thymic progenitors, were the source of high day-60 TCRbeta diversity in some patients.

Ten or more counts support this clonotype. Antigen specificity is unknown. The genes are TRBV29-1 and TRBJ2-5; tentative D call: TRBD2 (6 bases). The source of this sequence is a boy younger than two who had a stem cell transplant for acute myeloid leukemia, so the T cells may come from the graft donor. The input for sequencing was PBMCs, mostly from graft donor cells, taken 360 days after TCRalphabeta/CD19-depleted stem cell transplant. The CDR3 loop is CSVEWGWGGQYF. CDR3 sequence (DNA): TGCAGCGTTGAGTGGGGATGGGGAGGCCAGTACTTC.